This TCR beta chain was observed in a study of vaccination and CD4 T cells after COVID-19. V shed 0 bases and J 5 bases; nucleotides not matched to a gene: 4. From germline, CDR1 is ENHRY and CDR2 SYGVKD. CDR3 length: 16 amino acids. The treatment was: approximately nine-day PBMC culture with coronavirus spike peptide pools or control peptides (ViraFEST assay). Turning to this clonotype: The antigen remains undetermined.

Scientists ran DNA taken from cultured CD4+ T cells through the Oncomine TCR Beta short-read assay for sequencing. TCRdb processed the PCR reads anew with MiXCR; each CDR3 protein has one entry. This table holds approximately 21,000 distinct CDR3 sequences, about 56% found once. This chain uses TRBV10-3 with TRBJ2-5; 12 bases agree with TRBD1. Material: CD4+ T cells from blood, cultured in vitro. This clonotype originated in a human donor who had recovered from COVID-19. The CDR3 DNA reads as TGTGCCATCAGTGAGTCAGGGACAGGGGGCCAGGAGACCCAGTACTTC. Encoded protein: CAISESGTGGQETQYF.